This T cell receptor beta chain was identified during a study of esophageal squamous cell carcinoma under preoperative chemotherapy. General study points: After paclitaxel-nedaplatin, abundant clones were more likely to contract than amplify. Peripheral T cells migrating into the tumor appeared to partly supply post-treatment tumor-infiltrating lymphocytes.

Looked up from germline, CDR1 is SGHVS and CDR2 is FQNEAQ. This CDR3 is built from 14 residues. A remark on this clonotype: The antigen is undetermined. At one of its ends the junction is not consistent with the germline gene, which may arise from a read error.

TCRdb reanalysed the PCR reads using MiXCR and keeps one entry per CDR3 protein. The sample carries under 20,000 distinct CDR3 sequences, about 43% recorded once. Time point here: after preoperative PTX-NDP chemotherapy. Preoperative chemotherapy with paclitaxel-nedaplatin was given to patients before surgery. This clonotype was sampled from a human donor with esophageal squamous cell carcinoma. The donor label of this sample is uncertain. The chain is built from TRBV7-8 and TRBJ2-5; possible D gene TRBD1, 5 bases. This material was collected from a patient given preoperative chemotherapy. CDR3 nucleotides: TGTGCCAGCAGCCTTGTGATAGGGGCAGAGACCCAGTTTTTC. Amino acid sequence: CASSLVIGAETQFF. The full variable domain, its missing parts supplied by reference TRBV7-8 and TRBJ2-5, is GAGVSQSPRYKVAKRGQDVALRCDPISGHVSLFWYQQALGQGPEFLTYFQNEAQLDKSGLPSDRFFAERPEGSVSTLKIQRTQQEDSAVYLCASSLVIGAETQFFGPGTRLLVL.